The rows below give T cell receptor beta chains drawn from one sample of a study of blood T cells in healthy people across ages. A single record per CDR3 protein comes from TCRdb applying MiXCR to the 5' RACE reads. Of 550,000 to 700,000 distinct CDR3 sequences listed, 25% to 30% are singletons. Specimen: blood. Every receptor here comes from a woman between 70 and 85 years old in good health. Each CDR3 is given with its conserved first and last residue. Fields, in order: V gene, D gene, J gene, clone size, CDR3 DNA, CDR3 protein. A D gene is named only where the DNA matches it firmly. Where a row states a size, it is once, few, many or the class of an expanded clone; other rows omit it.

TRBV5-8	.	TRBJ2-3	.	TGTGCCAGCAGCTTGGGGGGGGAGGAAGCAGATACGCAGTATTTT	CASSLGGEEADTQYF
TRBV5-1	TRBD1	TRBJ1-1	few	TGCGCCAGCAGCTTAAGACAGGGAAGCGCTGAAGCTTTCTTT	CASSLRQGSAEAFF
TRBV20-1	TRBD2	TRBJ2-7	.	TGCAGTGCCGTATGGCCCCTGGGCGGGGGTTACGAGCAGTACTTC	CSAVWPLGGGYEQYF
TRBV11-2	TRBD1	TRBJ2-1	.	TGTGCCAGCAGAGCAGTACAGGGGGCGGGGGCCACGGGTGAGCAGTTCTTC	CASRAVQGAGATGEQFF
TRBV20-1	.	TRBJ2-7	.	TGCAGTGCTAGGCGCGAGACGGGGTCCTACGAGCAGTACTTC	CSARRETGSYEQYF
TRBV7-7	TRBD2	TRBJ2-5	.	TGTGCTAGCAGCGTTAGCGGGGTTGGGGAGACCCAGTACTTC	CASSVSGVGETQYF
TRBV7-2	.	TRBJ1-5	many	TGTGCCAGCAGCTTAGTCGGGACCGCGGGGCAGCCCCAGCATTTT	CASSLVGTAGQPQHF
TRBV10-3	.	TRBJ2-5	few	TGTGCCATCAGTGAGTCCGGAAAGGGGACCCAGTACTTC	CAISESGKGTQYF
TRBV27	.	TRBJ1-2	.	TGTGCCAGCAGTTTAAATCCCGGACGTGGCTATGGCTACACCTTC	CASSLNPGRGYGYTF
TRBV12-3/TRBV12-4	TRBD1	TRBJ1-2	.	TGTGCCAGCAGTCTTTACCGACAGGGGAGTAATGGCTACACCTTC	CASSLYRQGSNGYTF
TRBV4-3	.	TRBJ2-5	once	TGCGCCGGCAGCCCCTCATTTCGGGGGGCTCAAGAGACCCAGTACTTC	CAGSPSFRGAQETQYF
TRBV6-6	.	TRBJ1-2	.	TGTGCCAGCGTGAGAGAGGGCAGGGCTACCTATGGCTACACCTTC	CASVREGRATYGYTF
TRBV5-1	.	TRBJ2-1	.	TGCGCCAGCAGCTTGGGCCCGGGGGCGAATGAGCAGTTCTTC	CASSLGPGANEQFF
TRBV5-6	.	TRBJ2-1	.	TGTGCCAGCAGCTCTGGGGGGGACCCAGGGGATGAGCAGTTCTTC	CASSSGGDPGDEQFF
TRBV19	.	TRBJ2-7	.	TGTGCCAGTAGTATTGGCGACAGGGACTACTACGAGCAGTACTTC	CASSIGDRDYYEQYF